Presented here are 30 T cell receptor beta chains from one specimen sequenced in a study of cytomegalovirus exposure and HLA in healthy donors. Profiled with immunoSEQ multiplex PCR; TCRdb holds only in-frame clones, not every one. The table shows about 110,000 clones, with about 85% occurring only once. The specimen was PBMCs. These TCRs come from a woman aged 18-29 years in good health and CMV-seronegative.

V gene TRBV6-6 combines with J gene TRBJ1-2; the D gene is possibly TRBD1 (5 bases). CDR3 size: 12 residues. Germline V lookup: CDR1 MNHNY, CDR2 SVGAGI (reference sequence). V dropped 0 bases and J dropped 10 bases, with 9 bases sitting between them. The CDR3 DNA is TGTGCCAGCAGTTACTCGACGGGGGACTACACCTTC. Translation: CASSYSTGDYTF.

This sequence joins TRBV7-8 and TRBJ1-5, with D possibly TRBD1 on 6 matching bases. V was cut by 4 bases and J by 1 base, with 11 bases left in between. The CDR3 length is 15 residues. Per the germline V gene, CDR1 is SGHVS and CDR2 is FQNEAQ. CDR3 loop: CASSWDILSNQPQHF. Written as DNA, the CDR3 is TGTGCCAGCAGCTGGGACATTTTGAGCAATCAGCCCCAGCATTTT.

The chain joins TRBV27 to TRBJ2-5; 10 bases line up with TRBD2. V lost 5 bases, J lost 2 bases, and 5 bases stayed unmatched. The germline CDR1 and CDR2 sequences are MNHEY and SMNVEV (reference sequence). The CDR3 totals 15 residues. The CDR3 DNA is TGTGCCAGCAGTAGACTACTAGCGGGGCAAGAGACCCAGTACTTC. Translating gives CASSRLLAGQETQYF.

This chain uses TRBV5-6 with TRBJ2-7; D is unresolved. CDR3 size: 14 residues. Trimming cost V 0 bases and J 0 bases, with 7 bases left between them. Germline V gene sequence: CDR1 SGHDT, CDR2 YYEEEE. CDR3 DNA sequence: TGTGCCAGCAGCTTGGCCTTCAGCTCCTACGAGCAGTACTTC. It is translated as CASSLAFSSYEQYF.

This chain uses TRBV6-1 with TRBJ1-1; D is possibly TRBD1 (5 bases). The ends were cut back, 5 bases at V and 8 bases at J, with 15 bases in the middle. This CDR3 has 13 residues. Germline CDR1 and CDR2: MNHNS and SASEGT. The CDR3 region is CASSKTTRAEAFF. The CDR3 DNA follows: TGTGCCAGCAGTAAAACTACCAGGGCAGAAGCTTTCTTT.

CDR3: CASSPGEGQPQHF. CDR3 DNA sequence: TGTGCCAGCTCACCGGGGGAGGGTCAGCCCCAGCATTTT. This chain links TRBV18 with TRBJ1-5; D may be TRBD1 (5 bases). Trimming pared 3 bases from V and 6 bases from J, leaving 9 bases between. Germline lookup yields CDR1 KGHSH and CDR2 LQKENI. There are 13 residues in the CDR3.

This chain connects TRBV13 to TRBJ2-2; D may be TRBD2 (5 bases). The CDR3 consists of 15 residues. Germline-derived CDR1 and CDR2 are PRHDT and FYEKMQ (reference sequence). Trimming removed 2 bases from V and 5 bases from J, with 12 bases in between. CDR3 region: CASSLTRPGTGELFF. In DNA, the CDR3 is TGTGCCAGCAGCTTAACGCGTCCGGGAACCGGGGAGCTGTTTTTT.

The V gene is TRBV25-1, the J gene TRBJ2-7, with a possible D match to TRBD1 (6 bases). Germline loops: CDR1 MGHDK, CDR2 SYGVNS. V lost 5 bases to trimming and J lost 0 bases, with 20 bases between them. CDR3 size: 17 residues. The DNA of the CDR3 is TGTGCCAGCAGTCCCACAGGGATGCAGGCCTTCTCCTACGAGCAGTACTTC. Encoded protein: CASSPTGMQAFSYEQYF.

This chain links TRBV5-4 with TRBJ2-1; a weak D match, TRBD2 (7 bases). The germline V gene encodes CDR1 SGHNT and CDR2 YYREEE (reference sequence). The CDR3 length is 15 residues. The germline V and J ends were trimmed by 4 bases and 4 bases, with 15 bases remaining between them. The CDR3 DNA is TGTGCCAGCAGCCCGGGGGGCCTCGGGTACAATGAGCAGTTCTTC. It codes for CASSPGGLGYNEQFF.

The V gene is TRBV30, the J gene TRBJ1-6; D is uncertain. Germline CDR1 GTSNPN, CDR2 SVGIG (reference sequence). The CDR3 sequence is 11 residues long. The germline V and J ends were trimmed by 7 bases and 7 bases, with 8 bases remaining between them. CDR3 sequence reads: CALAGNSPLHF. CDR3 DNA sequence: TGTGCCTTAGCGGGGAATTCACCCCTCCACTTT.

This clone was seen more than once but under ten times. The rearrangement links TRBV6-4 to TRBJ2-7, with TRBD1 matching over 10 bases. Germline V CDR1 and CDR2: MRHNA, SNTAGT. The CDR3 totals 16 residues. Trimming removed 3 bases from V and 6 bases from J; junction bases left unmatched: 11. The CDR3 DNA reads as TGTGCCAGCAGTGAATTACCGGGACAGGGGCGACTCGAGCAGTACTTC. It translates to CASSELPGQGRLEQYF.

The V and J genes are TRBV6-4 and TRBJ2-1, with D perhaps TRBD2 (6 bases). The germline V and J ends were trimmed by 3 bases and 7 bases, with 16 bases remaining between them. The germline V gene has CDR1 MRHNA and CDR2 SNTAGT. The CDR3 is made up of 15 amino acids. The CDR3 reads CASSEKPGTLNEQFF. Here the CDR3 DNA reads TGTGCCAGCAGTGAAAAGCCCGGGACTCTTAATGAGCAGTTCTTC.

The chain uses TRBV7-9 and TRBJ2-7, with 9 bases matching TRBD1. The germline V gene has CDR1 SEHNR and CDR2 FQNEAQ (reference sequence). V gave up 3 bases and J gave up 5 bases; unmatched junction bases: 5. This CDR3 contains 14 residues. CDR3 amino acids: CASSLGQGFHEQYF. The CDR3 nucleotides read TGTGCCAGCAGCTTGGGACAGGGTTTCCACGAGCAGTACTTC.

The sample holds one count of this clone. The genes are TRBV19 and TRBJ2-1, with D possibly TRBD1 on 5 matching bases. Germline lookup yields CDR1 LNHDA and CDR2 SQIVND (reference sequence). This CDR3 has 11 amino acids. The V and J ends lost 7 bases and 7 bases respectively, with 8 bases between them. CDR3 DNA sequence: TGTGCCAGTATAAAGGGGAATGAGCAGTTCTTC. Translation: CASIKGNEQFF. The whole variable domain, filled in from reference TRBV19 and TRBJ2-1, reads DGGITQSPKYLFRKEGQNVTLSCEQNLNHDAMYWYRQDPGQGLRLIYYSQIVNDFQKGDIAEGYSVSREKKESFPLTVTSAQKNPTAFYLCASIKGNEQFFGPGTRLTVL.

The V and J genes are TRBV6-1 and TRBJ2-6; D unresolved. The CDR3 runs to 14 residues. Trimming took 1 base from V and 4 from J, leaving 5 bases between them. The germline gives CDR1 MNHNS, CDR2 SASEGT. The CDR3 DNA is TGTGCCAGCAGTGAAGGGCAGGGGGCCAACGTCCTGACTTTC. Amino acid sequence: CASSEGQGANVLTF.

Only one count was recorded for this clone. The rearrangement links TRBV7-6 to TRBJ2-3, with 8 nucleotides matching TRBD2. Germline values: CDR1 SGHVS, CDR2 FNYEAQ. There are 17 residues in the CDR3. J lost 4 bases, V lost 2 bases, and 11 bases had no gene match. The CDR3: CASSLWSVAGLADTQYF. The CDR3 DNA reads as TGTGCCAGCAGCTTATGGAGTGTAGCGGGGTTAGCAGATACGCAGTATTTT.

The chain's CDR3 is CASSLGGVGKLFF. The CDR3 nucleotides are TGTGCCAGCAGTCTTGGGGGGGTCGGAAAACTGTTTTTT. The chain recombines TRBV5-6 with TRBJ1-4; weak D call: TRBD1 (5 bases). This CDR3 has 13 residues. V was cut by 5 bases and J by 10 bases, with 15 bases left in between. The germline V gene has CDR1 SGHDT and CDR2 YYEEEE.

The chain carries TRBV9 and TRBJ2-2; 11 bases agree with TRBD2. The germline CDR1 and CDR2 sequences are SGDLS and YYNGEE. The CDR3 runs to 16 residues. The ends lost 0 bases at V and 6 bases at J; junction bases unmatched: 4. DNA for the CDR3: TGTGCCAGCAGCGTAGTGGATAGCGGGGGGGCCGGGGAGCTGTTTTTT. Its translation is CASSVVDSGGAGELFF.

The genes are TRBV10-3 and TRBJ2-7; TRBD1 matches at 10 bases. The germline CDR1 and CDR2 sequences are ENHRY and SYGVKD. V trimming: 7 bases; J trimming: 5 bases; junction bases outside the gene matches: 11. The CDR3 extends over 15 amino acids. The CDR3 DNA sequence: TGTGCCATCACCTCCTCCGACAGGGGGCCCCACGAGCAGTACTTC. It is translated as CAITSSDRGPHEQYF.

The chain is built from TRBV7-9 and TRBJ2-6; maybe TRBD1 (6 bases). Per the germline V gene, CDR1 is SEHNR and CDR2 is FQNEAQ (reference sequence). V was trimmed by 6 bases and J by 0 bases, leaving 9 bases between them. This CDR3 contains 15 residues. The CDR3 sequence: CASSDRYSGANVLTF. The CDR3 DNA is TGTGCCAGCAGTGACAGGTACTCTGGGGCCAACGTCCTGACTTTC.

The chain links TRBV5-1 to TRBJ1-1, with TRBD1 as a possible D gene (5 bases). The CDR3 is made up of 12 amino acids. V lost 0 bases and J 8 bases, leaving 8 bases between the germline ends. In germline, CDR1 is SGHRS, CDR2 YFSETQ. CDR3 sequence (DNA): TGCGCCAGCAGCTTGGAAAGGGGCGAAGCTTTCTTT. Translation gives CASSLERGEAFF.

The chain joins TRBV19 to TRBJ1-2; the match to TRBD1 covers 8 bases. Germline V CDR1 and CDR2: LNHDA, SQIVND (reference sequence). J gave up 10 bases and V 4 bases, and 5 bases lay outside the gene matches. This CDR3 region has 12 residues. The CDR3 region is CASSTRTGNYTF. The CDR3 bases are TGTGCCAGTAGTACCAGGACAGGGAACTACACCTTC. Using reference TRBV19 and TRBJ1-2 for the parts outside the CDR3, the full variable domain is DGGITQSPKYLFRKEGQNVTLSCEQNLNHDAMYWYRQDPGQGLRLIYYSQIVNDFQKGDIAEGYSVSREKKESFPLTVTSAQKNPTAFYLCASSTRTGNYTFGSGTRLTVV.

The V and J genes are TRBV5-4 and TRBJ1-2, with TRBD1 matching over 8 bases. CDR1 is SGHNT, CDR2 YYREEE, per germline (reference sequence). CDR3 length: 14 amino acids. The V and J ends lost 4 bases and 8 bases, in that order; junction bases with no gene match: 10. The CDR3 protein is CASSSPGQGRGYTF. As DNA, the CDR3 is TGTGCCAGCAGCAGCCCAGGACAGGGCAGGGGCTACACCTTC.

The chain couples TRBV28 to TRBJ1-5; 10 bases map to TRBD1. Germline values: CDR1 MDHEN, CDR2 SYDVKM. V dropped 5 bases and J dropped 0; count of bases not matched to a gene: 7. The length of the CDR3 is 17 residues. The CDR3: CASSDRGLKNSNQPQHF. The CDR3 nucleotides are TGTGCCAGCAGTGACAGGGGGCTCAAGAATAGCAATCAGCCCCAGCATTTT.

The J gene is TRBJ1-1, the V gene TRBV25-1; possibly TRBD1 for D (6 bases). CDR3 length: 15 residues. V lost 4 bases, J lost 0 bases, and 12 bases lay in between. Per germline, CDR1 MGHDK and CDR2 SYGVNS. CDR3 in DNA: TGTGCCAGCAGTGCGGACAGTTGGATGAACACTGAAGCTTTCTTT. This codes for CASSADSWMNTEAFF.

The V gene is TRBV2, the J gene TRBJ2-1, with D hard to call. The V end lost 1 base, the J end lost 4 bases, and 11 bases lay between the germline ends. Looked up from germline, CDR1 is SNHLY and CDR2 is FYNNEI. The CDR3 is 15 amino acids. The CDR3 reads CASSEGRQAYNEQFF. The CDR3 nucleotides read TGTGCCAGCAGTGAAGGTCGGCAGGCTTACAATGAGCAGTTCTTC.

The gene calls are TRBV7-9 and TRBJ2-7; D is possibly TRBD2 (5 bases). Trimming took 3 bases from V and 3 from J, leaving 12 bases between them. CDR1 and CDR2 from the germline V gene are SEHNR and FQNEAQ (reference sequence). The CDR3 is made up of 14 amino acids. The CDR3 nucleotides read TGTGCCAGCAGCTTTCCCGGGAATGACTACGAGCAGTACTTC. Protein: CASSFPGNDYEQYF.

The rearrangement uses TRBV6-5 and TRBJ1-2; 8 bases align to TRBD1. CDR3 length equals 15 residues. V was pared by 5 bases and J by 3 bases, with 8 bases of the junction left unmatched. From germline, CDR1 is MNHEY and CDR2 SVGAGI. This chain's CDR3 is CASSPLTDRDYGYTF. CDR3 sequence (DNA): TGTGCCAGCAGTCCCCTTACGGACAGGGACTATGGCTACACCTTC.

This clone was picked up one time. The chain links TRBV2 to TRBJ2-4; D perhaps matches TRBD1 (6 bases). The CDR3 totals 13 residues. The V and J ends lost 6 bases and 5 bases respectively, with 11 bases between them. CDR1 is SNHLY and CDR2 is FYNNEI in the germline V gene. This chain's CDR3 is CASRDSKQNIQYF. The CDR3 DNA reads TGTGCCAGCAGGGACAGTAAGCAAAACATTCAGTACTTC.

The chain joins TRBV28 to TRBJ1-2; D might be TRBD1 (5 bases). V lost 4 bases to trimming and J lost 4 bases, with 13 bases between them. Germline V CDR1 and CDR2: MDHEN, SYDVKM. This CDR3 comprises 14 residues. CDR3 amino acids: CASSSGGSSYGYTF. CDR3 sequence (DNA): TGTGCCAGCAGTTCTGGGGGGTCTTCCTATGGCTACACCTTC.